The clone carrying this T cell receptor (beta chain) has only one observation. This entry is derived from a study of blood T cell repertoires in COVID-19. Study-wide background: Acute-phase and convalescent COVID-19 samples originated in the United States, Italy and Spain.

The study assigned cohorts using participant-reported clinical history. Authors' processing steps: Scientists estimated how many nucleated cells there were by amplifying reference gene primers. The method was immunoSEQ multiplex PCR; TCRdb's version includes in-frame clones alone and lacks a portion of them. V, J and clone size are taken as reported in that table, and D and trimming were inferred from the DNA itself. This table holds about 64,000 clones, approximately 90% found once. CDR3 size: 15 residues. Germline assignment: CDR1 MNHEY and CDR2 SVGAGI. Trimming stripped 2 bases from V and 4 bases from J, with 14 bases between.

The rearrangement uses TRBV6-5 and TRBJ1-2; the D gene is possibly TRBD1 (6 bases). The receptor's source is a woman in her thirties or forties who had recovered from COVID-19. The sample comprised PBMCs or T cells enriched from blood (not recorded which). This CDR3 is CASSYVGAQSYGYTF. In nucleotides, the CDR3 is TGTGCCAGCAGTTACGTGGGGGCGCAGAGCTATGGCTACACCTTC.